Described below is a single T cell receptor (beta chain) sequence and its context. Its antigen is undetermined. This sample was taken from a study of T cells in localized non-small cell lung cancer. TCRdb's table, derived via immunoSEQ multiplex PCR, lists solely in-frame clones and lacks some. This repertoire shows 48,000 or so clones, just over 85% found once; its top ten account for about 18%. Findings of the study overall: Overall survival was longer when the density of T cells in the blood was higher. Out of the top 100 tumor clones, a median about 50 were seen in adjacent lung.

The material sequenced was peripheral blood, taken before any cancer treatment. This TCR was recovered from a male donor at least 60 years old with stage III squamous cell lung carcinoma.

The CDR3 nucleotides are TGTGCCAGCAGCTTGGTGACAGGGGGAAGTGAGCAGTACTTC. This sequence encodes CASSLVTGGSEQYF. The chain uses TRBV7-2 and TRBJ2-7; 9 bases agree with TRBD1. V dropped 3 bases and J dropped 7; count of bases not matched to a gene: 7. CDR1 and CDR2 from the germline V gene are SGHTA and FQGNSA. The length of the CDR3 is 14 residues.